This is a list of T cell receptor beta chains from one sample in a study of cytomegalovirus exposure and HLA in healthy donors. The table came from immunoSEQ multiplex PCR; TCRdb's copy has only in-frame clones and leaves some out. The sample records roughly 170,000 clones, around 74% being singletons. Sequencing was carried out using PBMCs. All receptors derive from a female donor in good health and CMV-seronegative. Both conserved end residues are part of each CDR3. A D gene is named only where the DNA matches it firmly.

d_call: TRBD2; v_call: TRBV6-1; cdr3_aa: CASSEGAGETYEQYF
d_call: .; v_call: TRBV5-1; cdr3_aa: CASSLVQGVNSPLHF
d_call: .; v_call: TRBV7-6; cdr3_aa: CASSPGQGPAGVHEQYF
d_call: .; v_call: TRBV9; cdr3_aa: CASSPHMGGTEAFF
d_call: TRBD1; v_call: TRBV5-6; cdr3_aa: CASSYGTGGSGYTF
d_call: .; v_call: TRBV9; cdr3_aa: CASSAPGHSEETYEQYF
d_call: TRBD2; v_call: TRBV7-3; cdr3_aa: CASSLGGGAFNEQFF
d_call: .; v_call: TRBV4-2; cdr3_aa: CASSQGGGDSSYEQYF
d_call: TRBD2; v_call: TRBV28; cdr3_aa: CASSPPGEREVPYEQYF
d_call: .; v_call: TRBV6-5; cdr3_aa: CASSPSGNTIYF
d_call: .; v_call: TRBV4-1; cdr3_aa: CASSQLMGREIDTQYF
d_call: TRBD2; v_call: TRBV6-5; cdr3_aa: CASSKTSGPYEQYF
d_call: .; v_call: TRBV9; cdr3_aa: CASSRGPSSADTQYF
d_call: .; v_call: TRBV6-1; cdr3_aa: CASSERRSDTGELFF
d_call: TRBD1; v_call: TRBV30; cdr3_aa: CAWSVHRGDTQYF
d_call: TRBD1; v_call: TRBV19; cdr3_aa: CASSKKTGFGNTIYF
d_call: .; v_call: TRBV5-1; cdr3_aa: CASSFEGSSNQPQHF